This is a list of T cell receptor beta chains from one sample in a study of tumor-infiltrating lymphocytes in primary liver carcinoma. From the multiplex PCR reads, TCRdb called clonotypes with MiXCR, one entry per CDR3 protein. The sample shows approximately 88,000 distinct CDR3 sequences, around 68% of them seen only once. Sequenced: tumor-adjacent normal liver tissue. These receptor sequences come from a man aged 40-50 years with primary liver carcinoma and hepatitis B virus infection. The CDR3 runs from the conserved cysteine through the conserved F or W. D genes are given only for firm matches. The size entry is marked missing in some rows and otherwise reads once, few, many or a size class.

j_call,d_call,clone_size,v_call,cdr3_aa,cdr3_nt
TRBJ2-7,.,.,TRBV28,CASSFRNSYNEQYF,TGTGCCAGCAGTTTCAGAAACTCCTACAACGAGCAGTACTTC
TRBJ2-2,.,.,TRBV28,CASSLVAGGNGELLF,.
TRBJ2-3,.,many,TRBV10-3,CAISVADTQYF,TGTGCCATCAGTGTAGCTGATACGCAGTATTTT
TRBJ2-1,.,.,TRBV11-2,CASIVGGHNEQFF,TGTGCCAGCATCGTAGGGGGGCACAATGAGCAGTTCTTC
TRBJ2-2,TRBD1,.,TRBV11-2,CASSPRIGGPSTTGELYF,TGTGCCAGCAGCCCTAGGATAGGGGGCCCCTCCACCACCGGGGAGCTGTATTTT
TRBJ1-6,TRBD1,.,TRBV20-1,CSAFTGGSLKANSPLHF,TGCAGTGCCTTTACAGGGGGATCATTAAAGGCGAATTCACCCCTCCACTTT
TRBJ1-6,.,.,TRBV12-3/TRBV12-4,CASTPNRVSPLHF,TGTGCCAGCACCCCCAACAGGGTCTCACCCCTCCACTTT
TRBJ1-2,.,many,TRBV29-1,CSVGGAGEANGYTF,TGCAGCGTTGGGGGTGCAGGGGAAGCTAATGGCTACACCTTC
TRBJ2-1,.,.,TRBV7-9,CASSPPREYCNEQFF,TGTGCCAGCAGCCCCCCCCGGGAGTACTGCAATGAGCAGTTCTTC
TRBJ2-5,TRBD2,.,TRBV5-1,CASSLLAGEGETRYF,TGCGCCAGTAGCTTACTAGCGGGAGAAGGAGAGACCCGGTACTTC
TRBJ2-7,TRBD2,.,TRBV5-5,CASSLTSGDREQYF,TGTGCCAGCAGCTTAACTAGCGGGGACCGCGAGCAGTACTTC
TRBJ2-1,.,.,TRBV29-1,CSLGPAEVVNEQFF,TGCAGCTTGGGCCCAGCGGAGGTAGTGAATGAGCAGTTCTTC
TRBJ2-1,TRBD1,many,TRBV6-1,CASSERGVWQGANEQFF,TGTGCCAGCAGTGAAAGGGGGGTTTGGCAGGGGGCCAATGAGCAGTTCTTC
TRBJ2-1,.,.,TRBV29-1,CSVEDHRGGDDEQFF,TGCAGCGTTGAAGATCACAGGGGGGGGGACGATGAGCAGTTCTTC